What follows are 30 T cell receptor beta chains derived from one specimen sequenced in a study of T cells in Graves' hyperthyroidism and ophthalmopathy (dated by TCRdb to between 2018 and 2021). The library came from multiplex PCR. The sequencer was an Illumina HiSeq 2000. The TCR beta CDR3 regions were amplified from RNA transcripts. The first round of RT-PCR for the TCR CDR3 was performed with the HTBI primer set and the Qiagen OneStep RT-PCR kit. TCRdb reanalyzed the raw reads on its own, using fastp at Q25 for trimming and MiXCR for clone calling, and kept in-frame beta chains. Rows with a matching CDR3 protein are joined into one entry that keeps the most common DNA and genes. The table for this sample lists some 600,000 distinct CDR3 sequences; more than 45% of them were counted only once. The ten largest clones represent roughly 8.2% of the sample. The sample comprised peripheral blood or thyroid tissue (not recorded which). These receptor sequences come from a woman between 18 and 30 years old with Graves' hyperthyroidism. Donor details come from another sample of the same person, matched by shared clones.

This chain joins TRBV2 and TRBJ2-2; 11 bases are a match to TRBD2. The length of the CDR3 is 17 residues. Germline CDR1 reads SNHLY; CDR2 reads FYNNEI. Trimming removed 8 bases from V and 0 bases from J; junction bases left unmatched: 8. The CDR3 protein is CASSLTTSGANTGELFF. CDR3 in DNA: TGTGCCAGCTCACTTACGACTAGCGGGGCGAACACCGGGGAGCTGTTTTTT. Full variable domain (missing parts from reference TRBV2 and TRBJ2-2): EPEVTQTPSHQVTQMGQEVILRCVPISNHLYFYWYRQILGQKVEFLVSFYNNEISEKSEIFDDQFSVERPDGSNFTLKIRSTKLEDSAMYFCASSLTTSGANTGELFFGEGSRLTVL.

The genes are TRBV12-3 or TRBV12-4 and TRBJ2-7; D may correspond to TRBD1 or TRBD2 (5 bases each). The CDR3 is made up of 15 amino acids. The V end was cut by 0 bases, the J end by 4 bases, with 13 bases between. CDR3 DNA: TGTGCCAGCAGTTTAGCACGGGACGGCGGGTACGAGCAGTACTTC. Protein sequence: CASSLARDGGYEQYF.

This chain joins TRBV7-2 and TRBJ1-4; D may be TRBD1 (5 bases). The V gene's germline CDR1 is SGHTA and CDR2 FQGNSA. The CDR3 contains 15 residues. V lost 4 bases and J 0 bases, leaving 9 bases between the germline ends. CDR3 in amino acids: CASSSETATNEKLFF. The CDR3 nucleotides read TGTGCCAGCAGCTCGGAGACAGCAACTAATGAAAAACTGTTTTTT. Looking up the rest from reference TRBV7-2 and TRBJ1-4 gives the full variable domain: GAGVSQSPSNKVTEKGKDVELRCDPISGHTALYWYRQSLGQGLEFLIYFQGNSAPDKSGLPSDRFSAERTGGSVSTLTIQRTQQEDSAVYLCASSSETATNEKLFFGSGTQLSVL.

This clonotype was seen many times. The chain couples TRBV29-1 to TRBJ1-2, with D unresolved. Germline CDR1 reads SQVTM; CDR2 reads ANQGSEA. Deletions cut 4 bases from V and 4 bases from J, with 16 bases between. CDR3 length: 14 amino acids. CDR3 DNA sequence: TGCAGCGTTGGGACCGGGATAGGATCCTATGGCTACACCTTC. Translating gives CSVGTGIGSYGYTF. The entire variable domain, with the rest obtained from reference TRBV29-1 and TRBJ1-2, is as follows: SAVISQKPSRDICQRGTSLTIQCQVDSQVTMMFWYRQQPGQSLTLIATANQGSEATYESGFVIDKFPISRPNLTFSTLTVSNMSPEDSSIYLCSVGTGIGSYGYTFGSGTRLTVV.

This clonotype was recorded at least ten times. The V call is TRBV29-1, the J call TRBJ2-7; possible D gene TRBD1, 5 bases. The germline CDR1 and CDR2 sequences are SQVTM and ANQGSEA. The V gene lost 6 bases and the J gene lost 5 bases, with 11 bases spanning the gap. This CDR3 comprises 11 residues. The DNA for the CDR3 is TGCAGCGTCGTGGGGCCCAACGAGCAGTACTTC. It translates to CSVVGPNEQYF.

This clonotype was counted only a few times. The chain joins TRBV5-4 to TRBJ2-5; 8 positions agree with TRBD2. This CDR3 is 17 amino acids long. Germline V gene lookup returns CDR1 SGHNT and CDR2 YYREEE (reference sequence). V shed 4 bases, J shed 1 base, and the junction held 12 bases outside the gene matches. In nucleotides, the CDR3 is TGTGCCAGCAGCCAAGACCGGGCTAGCGGGCTCCAAGAGACCCAGTACTTC. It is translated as CASSQDRASGLQETQYF.

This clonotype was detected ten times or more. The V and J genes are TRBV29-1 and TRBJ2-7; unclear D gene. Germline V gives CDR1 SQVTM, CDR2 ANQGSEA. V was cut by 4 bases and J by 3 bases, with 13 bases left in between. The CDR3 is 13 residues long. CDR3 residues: CSVANTNYYEQYF. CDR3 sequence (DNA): TGCAGCGTTGCCAACACAAATTACTACGAGCAGTACTTC.

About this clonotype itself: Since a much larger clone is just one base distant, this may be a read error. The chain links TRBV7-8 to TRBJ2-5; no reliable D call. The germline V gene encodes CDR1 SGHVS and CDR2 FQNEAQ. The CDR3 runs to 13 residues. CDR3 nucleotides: TGTGCCGGCAGCTCCGCGCCCCAAGAGACCCAGTACTTC. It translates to CAGSSAPQETQYF.

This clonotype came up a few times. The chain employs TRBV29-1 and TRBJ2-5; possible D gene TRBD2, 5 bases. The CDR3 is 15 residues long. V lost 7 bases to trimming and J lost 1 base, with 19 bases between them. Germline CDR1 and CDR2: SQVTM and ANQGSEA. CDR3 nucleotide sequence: TGCAGCGCTGGACTCTTCACGACAAGCCAAGAGACCCAGTACTTC. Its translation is CSAGLFTTSQETQYF. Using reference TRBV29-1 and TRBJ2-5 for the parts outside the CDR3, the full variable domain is SAVISQKPSRDICQRGTSLTIQCQVDSQVTMMFWYRQQPGQSLTLIATANQGSEATYESGFVIDKFPISRPNLTFSTLTVSNMSPEDSSIYLCSAGLFTTSQETQYFGPGTRLLVL.

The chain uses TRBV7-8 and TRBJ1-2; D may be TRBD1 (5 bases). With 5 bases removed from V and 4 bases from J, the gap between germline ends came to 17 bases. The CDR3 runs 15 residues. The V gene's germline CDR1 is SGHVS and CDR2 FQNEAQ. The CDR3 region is CASSQTGGASYGYTF. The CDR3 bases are TGTGCCAGCAGCCAAACCGGCGGGGCGAGCTATGGCTACACCTTC.

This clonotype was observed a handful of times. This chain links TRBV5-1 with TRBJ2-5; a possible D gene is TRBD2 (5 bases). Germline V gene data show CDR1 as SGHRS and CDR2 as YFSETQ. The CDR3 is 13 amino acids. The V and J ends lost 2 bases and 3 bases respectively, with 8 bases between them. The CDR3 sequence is CASSLLVEETQYF. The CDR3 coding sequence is TGCGCCAGCAGCTTACTAGTGGAAGAGACCCAGTACTTC.

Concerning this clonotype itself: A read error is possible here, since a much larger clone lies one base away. CDR3 sequence: CAISRTRLNSPLHF. For the CDR3, the DNA is TGTGCCATCAGTCGGACACGGCTTAATTCACCCCTCCACTTT. The chain joins TRBV10-3 to TRBJ1-6, with a tentative D call TRBD1 (5 bases). Germline V gives CDR1 ENHRY, CDR2 SYGVKD. Trimming pared 5 bases from V and 6 bases from J, leaving 11 bases between. This CDR3 is built from 14 residues.

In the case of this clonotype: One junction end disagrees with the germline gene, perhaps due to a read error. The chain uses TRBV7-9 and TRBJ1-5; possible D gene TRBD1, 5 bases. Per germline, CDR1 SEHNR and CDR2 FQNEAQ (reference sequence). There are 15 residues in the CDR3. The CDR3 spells CAGSQDGGGNQPQHF. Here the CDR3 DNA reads TGCGCCGGCAGCCAAGATGGGGGGGGCAATCAGCCCCAGCATTTT.

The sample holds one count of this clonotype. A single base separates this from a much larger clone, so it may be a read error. CDR3 amino acids: CATSGPNQGSLYEQYF. In DNA, the CDR3 is TGTGCCACCAGTGGCCCCAACCAGGGTAGTCTCTACGAGCAGTACTTC. The chain links TRBV24-1 to TRBJ2-7; a possible D gene is TRBD1 (5 bases). The ends were cut back, 5 bases at V and 3 bases at J, with 19 bases in the middle. Germline V lookup: CDR1 KGHDR, CDR2 SFDVKD. CDR3 size: 16 residues.

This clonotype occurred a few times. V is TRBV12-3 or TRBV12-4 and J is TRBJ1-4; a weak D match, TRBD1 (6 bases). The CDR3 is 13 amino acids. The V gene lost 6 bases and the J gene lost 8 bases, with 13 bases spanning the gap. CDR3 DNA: TGTGCCAGCAGCTCCCGGGACAAGGAAAAACTGTTTTTT. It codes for CASSSRDKEKLFF.

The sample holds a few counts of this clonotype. CDR3 sequence: CSARPGPRGETQYF. In nucleotides, the CDR3 is TGCAGTGCTAGGCCGGGACCCCGAGGCGAGACCCAGTACTTC. The chain carries TRBV20-1 and TRBJ2-5; D tentatively reads TRBD1 or TRBD2 (5 bases each). The CDR3 sequence is 14 residues long. The ends were cut back, 3 bases at V and 5 bases at J, with 16 bases in the middle. Per the germline V gene, CDR1 is DFQATT and CDR2 is SNEGSKA (reference sequence).

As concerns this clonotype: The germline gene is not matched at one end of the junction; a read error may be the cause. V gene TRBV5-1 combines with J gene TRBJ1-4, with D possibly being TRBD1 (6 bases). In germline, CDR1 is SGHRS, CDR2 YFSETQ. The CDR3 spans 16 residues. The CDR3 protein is CTSSYSGAVTNEKLFF. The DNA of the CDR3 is TGCACCAGCAGCTATTCGGGGGCAGTGACTAATGAAAAACTGTTTTTT.

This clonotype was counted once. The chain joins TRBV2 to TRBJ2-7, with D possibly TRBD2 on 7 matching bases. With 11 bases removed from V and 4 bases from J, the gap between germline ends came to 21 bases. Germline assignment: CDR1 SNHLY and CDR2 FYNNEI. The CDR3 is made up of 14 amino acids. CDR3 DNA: TGTGCCCGCAAGCCTGGGGGGGGGCTGTACGAGCAGTACTTC. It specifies CARKPGGGLYEQYF.

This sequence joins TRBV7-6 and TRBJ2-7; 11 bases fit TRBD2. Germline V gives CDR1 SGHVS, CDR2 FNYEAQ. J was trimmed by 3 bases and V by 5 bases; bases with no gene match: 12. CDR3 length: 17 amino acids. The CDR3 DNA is TGTGCCAGCAGCCCCCCGGCCGCCCTAGCGGGAGGCTACGAGCAGTACTTC. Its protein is CASSPPAALAGGYEQYF. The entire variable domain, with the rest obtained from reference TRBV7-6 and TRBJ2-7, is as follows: GAGVSQSPRYKVTKRGQDVALRCDPISGHVSLYWYRQALGQGPEFLTYFNYEAQQDKSGLPNDRFSAERPEGSISTLTIQRTEQRDSAMYRCASSPPAALAGGYEQYFGPGTRLTVT.

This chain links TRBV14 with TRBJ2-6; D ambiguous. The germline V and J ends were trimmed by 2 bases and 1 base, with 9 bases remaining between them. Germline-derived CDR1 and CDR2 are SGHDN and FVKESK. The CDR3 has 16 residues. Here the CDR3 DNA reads TGTGCCAGCAGCCAACATCCTTTTTCTGGGGCCAACGTCCTGACTTTC. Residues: CASSQHPFSGANVLTF.

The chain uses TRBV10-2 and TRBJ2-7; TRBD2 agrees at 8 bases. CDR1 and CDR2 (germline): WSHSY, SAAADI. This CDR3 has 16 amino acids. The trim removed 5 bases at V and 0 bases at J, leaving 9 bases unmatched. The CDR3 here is CASSRTSPGSSYEQYF. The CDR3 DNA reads TGCGCCAGCAGTAGGACTAGCCCCGGGAGCTCCTACGAGCAGTACTTC.

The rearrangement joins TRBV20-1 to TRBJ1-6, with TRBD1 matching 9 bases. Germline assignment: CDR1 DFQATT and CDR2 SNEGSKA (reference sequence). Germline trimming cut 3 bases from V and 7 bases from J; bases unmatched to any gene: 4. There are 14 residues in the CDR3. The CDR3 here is CSASPGTGNSPLHF. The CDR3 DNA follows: TGCAGTGCTAGTCCCGGGACAGGGAATTCACCCCTCCACTTT.

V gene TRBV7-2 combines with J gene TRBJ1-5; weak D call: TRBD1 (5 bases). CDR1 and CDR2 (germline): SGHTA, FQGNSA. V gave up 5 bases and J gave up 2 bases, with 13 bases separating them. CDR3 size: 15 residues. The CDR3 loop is CASSGHKEGNQPQHF. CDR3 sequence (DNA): TGTGCCAGCAGCGGACACAAGGAGGGCAATCAGCCCCAGCATTTT.

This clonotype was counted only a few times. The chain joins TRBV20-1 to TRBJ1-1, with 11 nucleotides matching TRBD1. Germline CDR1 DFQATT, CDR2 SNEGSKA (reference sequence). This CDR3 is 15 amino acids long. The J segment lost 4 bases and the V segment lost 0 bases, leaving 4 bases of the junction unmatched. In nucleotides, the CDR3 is TGCAGTGCTAGAGAGGGGACAGGGGGGGTCACTGAAGCTTTCTTT. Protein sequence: CSAREGTGGVTEAFF.

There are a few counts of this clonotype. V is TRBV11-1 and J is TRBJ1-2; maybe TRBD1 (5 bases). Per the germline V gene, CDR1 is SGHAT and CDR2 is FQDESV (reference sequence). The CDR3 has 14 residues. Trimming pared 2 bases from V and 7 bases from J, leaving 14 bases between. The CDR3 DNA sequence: TGTGCCAGCAGCTTATTTTTATCAGGGACTGGCTACACCTTC. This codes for CASSLFLSGTGYTF.

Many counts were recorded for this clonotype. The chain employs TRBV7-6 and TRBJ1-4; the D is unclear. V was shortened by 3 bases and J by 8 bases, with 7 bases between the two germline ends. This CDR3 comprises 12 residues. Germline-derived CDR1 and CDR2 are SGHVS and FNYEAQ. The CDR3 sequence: CASSFRREKLFF. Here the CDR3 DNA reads TGTGCCAGCAGCTTCCGTCGCGAAAAACTGTTTTTT.

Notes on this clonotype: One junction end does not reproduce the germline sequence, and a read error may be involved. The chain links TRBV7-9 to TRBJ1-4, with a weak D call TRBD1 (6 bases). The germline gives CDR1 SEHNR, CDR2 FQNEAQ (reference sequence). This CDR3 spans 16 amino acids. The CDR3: CASSHPGQATNEKLFF. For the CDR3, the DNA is TGCGCCAGCAGCCACCCGGGACAAGCAACTAATGAAAAACTGTTTTTT.

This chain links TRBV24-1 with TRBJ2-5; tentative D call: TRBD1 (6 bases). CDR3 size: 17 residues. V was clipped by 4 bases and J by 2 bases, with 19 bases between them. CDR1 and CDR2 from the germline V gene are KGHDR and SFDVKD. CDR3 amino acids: CATSEAERTVNQETQYF. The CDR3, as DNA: TGTGCCACCAGTGAAGCTGAGCGGACAGTGAATCAAGAGACCCAGTACTTC.

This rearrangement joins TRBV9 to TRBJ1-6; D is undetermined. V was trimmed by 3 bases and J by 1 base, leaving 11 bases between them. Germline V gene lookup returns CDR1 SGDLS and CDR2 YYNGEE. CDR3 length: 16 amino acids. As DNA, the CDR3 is TGTGCCAGCAGCGCCTCTGACGGGTCCTATAATTCACCCCTCCACTTT. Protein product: CASSASDGSYNSPLHF.

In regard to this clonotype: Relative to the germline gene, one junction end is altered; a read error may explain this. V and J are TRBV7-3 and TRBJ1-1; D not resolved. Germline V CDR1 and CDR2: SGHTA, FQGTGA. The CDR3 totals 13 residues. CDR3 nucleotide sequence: TGTGCCAACAGCCTTAGTAGGAACACTGAAGCTTTCTTT. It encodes CANSLSRNTEAFF.